This is a list of T cell receptor beta chains from one sample in a study of T cell changes during pregnancy in multiple sclerosis. Sequencing was performed with immunoSEQ multiplex PCR; in TCRdb, only in-frame clones are kept and a portion is missing. Counted here are tens of thousands of clones, about 90% occurring once; the ten biggest clones make up approximately 0.6%. The source was CD4+ T cells from peripheral blood mononuclear cells, collected after pregnancy. The receptors derive from a female donor with multiple sclerosis, enrolled in a pregnancy study. Each CDR3 is given with its conserved first and last residue.

V gene	J gene	CDR3 protein
TRBV11-3	TRBJ2-3	CASLLAGGEDTQYF
TRBV18	TRBJ2-7	CASSPGHYEQYF
TRBV7-3	TRBJ1-1	CASSSQGAGTEAFF
TRBV9	TRBJ2-3	CASSFSGGISDTQYF
TRBV7-3	TRBJ1-5	CASSFPRVDYSNQPQHF
TRBV7-2	TRBJ2-7	CASSRQGLPSYEQYF
TRBV6-4	TRBJ1-2	CASSDGGMGYTF
TRBV7-2	TRBJ2-3	CASSLAYGGTFTDTQYF
TRBV19	TRBJ2-7	CASSSRLSSYEQYF
TRBV7-2	TRBJ2-3	CASRGRASTDTQYF
TRBV4-1	TRBJ2-4	CASSQLVGKNIQYF
TRBV7-3	TRBJ1-2	CASSLSRRGGYTF
TRBV27	TRBJ1-4	CASSHYGTNEKLFF
TRBV25-1	TRBJ2-5	CASSLAGGETQYF
TRBV5-4	TRBJ1-1	CASSKGSRDTEAFF
TRBV2	TRBJ2-3	CASSERGGDTQYF
TRBV7-3	TRBJ2-7	CASSLKGRVDSPYEQYF
TRBV4-3	TRBJ2-5	CASSQAGETQYF
TRBV10-3	TRBJ1-2	CAISETGDSPYGYTF
TRBV19	TRBJ1-2	CASSRDRGLSGGYTF
TRBV25-1	TRBJ2-7	CASSEYRRRGSSYEQYF
TRBV11-2	TRBJ1-6	CASSHGQGNYNSPLHF
TRBV2	TRBJ2-5	CASSGTGSYQETQYF
TRBV27	TRBJ2-1	CASSLGLAGGRNEQFF
TRBV21-1	TRBJ2-2	CASMVAGGHTGELFF
TRBV6-6	TRBJ2-2	CASSYGQGNTGELFF
TRBV6-6	TRBJ1-5	CASGGQARWIQPQHF
TRBV5-4	TRBJ1-2	CASSVRGGGRGNYGYTF
TRBV7-6	TRBJ2-3	CASSFGTSDTQYF
TRBV6-1	TRBJ1-1	CASSELNRLDTEAFF
TRBV11-2	TRBJ1-2	CASSPQGSYYGYTF
TRBV7-9	TRBJ2-7	CASSSVTSTYEQYF
TRBV18	TRBJ2-4	CASSPPRQGKTKNIQYF
TRBV7-2	TRBJ1-2	CASSRSGTANYGYTF
TRBV5-4	TRBJ2-3	CASSLAGRADTQYF
TRBV9	TRBJ2-5	CASSVGGTGGLQETQYF
TRBV11-2	TRBJ1-1	CASSLFSNTEAFF
TRBV7-3	TRBJ2-2	CASSLFGTGELFF
TRBV27	TRBJ2-7	CASGSMGGAPAYEQYF
TRBV7-3	TRBJ1-1	CASSLQMNTEAFF
TRBV27	TRBJ2-1	CASNGLVGNEQFF
TRBV18	TRBJ1-2	CASSPPEGKIGYTF
TRBV19	TRBJ1-2	CASSWAPGYGYTF
TRBV10-3	TRBJ1-5	CAISESTTGLFSNQPQHF
TRBV7-9	TRBJ2-7	CAGDLGGYEQYF
TRBV25-1	TRBJ2-3	CASRPGTSGGADTQYF
TRBV5-1	TRBJ2-7	CASSLLSSGGQAAEQYF
TRBV7-6	TRBJ2-2	CASSLGLAGSFTGELFF
TRBV25-1	TRBJ1-2	CASRDTGGVYGYTF
TRBV5-6	TRBJ2-7	CASSFGTAYEQYF
TRBV5-7	TRBJ1-6	CASSSPTVYNSPLHF
TRBV9	TRBJ2-5	CASSPQLGFQETQYF